This T cell receptor beta chain was observed in a study of T cells in Graves' hyperthyroidism and ophthalmopathy. Across the whole study: The initial diagnosis was the point when peripheral blood was collected, ahead of any treatment.

The V gene lost 6 bases and the J gene lost 3 bases, with 18 bases spanning the gap. CDR1 is MNHEY, CDR2 SMNVEV, per germline (reference sequence). The length of the CDR3 is 15 residues. This clonotype has more than one count but fewer than ten. RNA transcripts served as the template for amplifying TCR beta CDR3 regions. With the HTBI primer set, the TCR CDR3 went through a first round of RT-PCR. TCRdb itself ran the multiplex PCR reads through MiXCR, one entry per CDR3 protein. The repertoire holds roughly 420,000 distinct CDR3 sequences, with roughly 15% as singletons. The source is a woman younger than 35 with Graves' hyperthyroidism. The material sequenced was blood. The chain joins TRBV27 to TRBJ2-7; D might be TRBD1 or TRBD2, each matching 5 bases. The CDR3 sequence is CASSPRGSSFYEQYF. For the CDR3, the DNA is TGTGCCAGCAGCCCCCGGGGCAGTTCCTTCTACGAGCAGTACTTC.